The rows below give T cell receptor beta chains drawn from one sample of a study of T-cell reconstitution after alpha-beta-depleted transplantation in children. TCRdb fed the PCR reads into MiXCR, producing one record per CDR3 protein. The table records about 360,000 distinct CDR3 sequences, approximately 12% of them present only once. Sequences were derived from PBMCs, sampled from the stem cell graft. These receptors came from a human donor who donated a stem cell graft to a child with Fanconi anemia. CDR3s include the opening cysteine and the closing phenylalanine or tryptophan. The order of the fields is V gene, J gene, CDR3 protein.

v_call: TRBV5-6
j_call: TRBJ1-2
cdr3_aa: CASSLQGALTYGYTF

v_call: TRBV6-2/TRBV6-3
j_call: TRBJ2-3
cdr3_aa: CASSHGTPGTQYF

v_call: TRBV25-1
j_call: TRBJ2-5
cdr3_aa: CASSSGWTRVPETQYF

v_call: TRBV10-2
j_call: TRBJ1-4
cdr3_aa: CASSETTGTGEKLFF

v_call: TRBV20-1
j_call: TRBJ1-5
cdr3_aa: CSAREAFSNQPQHF

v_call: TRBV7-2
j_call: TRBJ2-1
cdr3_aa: CASSLQGTSYEQFF

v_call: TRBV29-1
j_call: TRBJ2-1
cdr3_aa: CSGSGTGYNEQFF

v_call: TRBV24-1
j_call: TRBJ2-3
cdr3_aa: CATSDAFNWHQQYF

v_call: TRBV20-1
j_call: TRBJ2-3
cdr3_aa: CSARDTQGGGLVDTQYF

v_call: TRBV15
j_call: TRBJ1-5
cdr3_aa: CATSRDPGLGNQPQHF

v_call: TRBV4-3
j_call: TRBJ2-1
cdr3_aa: CASSQEVGSYNEQFF

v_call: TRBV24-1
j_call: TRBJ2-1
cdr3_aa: CATSDTTPGNEQFF

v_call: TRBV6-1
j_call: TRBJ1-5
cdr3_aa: CASSESGRDTQPQHF

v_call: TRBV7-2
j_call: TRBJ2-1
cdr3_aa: CASSLRSFDRVQFF

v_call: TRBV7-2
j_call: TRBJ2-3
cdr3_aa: CASSPRLAGADFTQYF

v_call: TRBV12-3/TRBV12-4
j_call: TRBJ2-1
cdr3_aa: CASSFLATEDSYNEQFF

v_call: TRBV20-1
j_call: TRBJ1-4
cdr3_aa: CSAQQGFSEKLFF

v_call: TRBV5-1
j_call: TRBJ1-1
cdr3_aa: CASSNQGLEAFF

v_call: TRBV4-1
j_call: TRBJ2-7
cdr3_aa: CASSPLRTSSSYEQYF

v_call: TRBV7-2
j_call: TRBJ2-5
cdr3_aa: CASSLSGGHQETQYF

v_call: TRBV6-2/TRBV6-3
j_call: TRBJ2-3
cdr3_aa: CASSQAGTDTQYF

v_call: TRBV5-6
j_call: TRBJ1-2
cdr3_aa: CASSQDSYGYTF

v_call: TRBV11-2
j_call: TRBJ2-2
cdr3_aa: CASSSQLAGNTGELFF

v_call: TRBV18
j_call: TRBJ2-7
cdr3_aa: CATSLTNGAYEQYF

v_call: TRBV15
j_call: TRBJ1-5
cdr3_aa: CATSPGYQPQHF

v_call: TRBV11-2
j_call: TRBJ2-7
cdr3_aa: CASSLEFSSYEQYF

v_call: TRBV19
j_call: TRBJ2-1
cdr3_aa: CASSPRVYNEQFF

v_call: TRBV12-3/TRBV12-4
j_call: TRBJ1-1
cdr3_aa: CASSSRGRSTEAFF

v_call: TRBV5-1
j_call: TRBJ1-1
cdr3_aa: CASSIRTGADTEAFF

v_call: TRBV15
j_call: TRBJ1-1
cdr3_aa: CATRNGRQQNTEAFF

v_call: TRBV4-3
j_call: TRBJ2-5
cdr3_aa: CASSQALSQGGVETQYF

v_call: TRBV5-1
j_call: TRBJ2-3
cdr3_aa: CASSSQGADSTDTQYF

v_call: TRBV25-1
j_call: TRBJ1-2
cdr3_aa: CASSEWGTGKSGYTF

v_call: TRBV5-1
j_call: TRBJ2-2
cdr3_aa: CASSLEPAGNTGELFF

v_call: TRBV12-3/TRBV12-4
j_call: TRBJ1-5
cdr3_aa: CASSPQDYPNQPQHF

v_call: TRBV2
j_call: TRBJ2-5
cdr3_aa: CASGATGFSETQYF

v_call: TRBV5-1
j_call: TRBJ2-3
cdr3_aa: CASSLDSGSSTDTQYF

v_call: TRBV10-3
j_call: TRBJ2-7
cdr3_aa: CAISEPGGRNFYEQYF

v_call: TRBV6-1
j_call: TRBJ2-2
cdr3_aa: CATQGASGQGLAGELFF

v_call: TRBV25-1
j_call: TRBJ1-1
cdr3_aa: CASSKTGIRTEAFF

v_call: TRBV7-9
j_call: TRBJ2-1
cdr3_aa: CASSLLGIHEQFF

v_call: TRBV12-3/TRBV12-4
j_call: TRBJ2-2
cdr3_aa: CASRSAGNTGELFF

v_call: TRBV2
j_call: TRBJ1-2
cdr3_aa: CASSNPFRVGHHGYTF

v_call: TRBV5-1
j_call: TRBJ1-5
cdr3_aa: CASSQGGGSDQPQHF

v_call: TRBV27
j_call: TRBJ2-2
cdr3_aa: CASSLSTPSITSGGLNTGELFF

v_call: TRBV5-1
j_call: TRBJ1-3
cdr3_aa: CASSLAGLENTIYF

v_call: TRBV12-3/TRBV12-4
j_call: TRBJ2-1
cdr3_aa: CASSLAGGTSGAPLF

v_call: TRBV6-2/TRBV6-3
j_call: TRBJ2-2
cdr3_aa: CASNRDRDTGELFF

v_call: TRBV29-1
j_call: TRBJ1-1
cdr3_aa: CSGGGQGQGTEAFF

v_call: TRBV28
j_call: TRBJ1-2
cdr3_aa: CASSILSQGADGYTF

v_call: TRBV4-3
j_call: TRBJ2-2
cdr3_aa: CASSQELRVGELFF

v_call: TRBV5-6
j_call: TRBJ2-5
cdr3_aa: CASEFAGSETQYF

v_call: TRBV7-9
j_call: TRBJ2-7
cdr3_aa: CASSPLSPYEQYF

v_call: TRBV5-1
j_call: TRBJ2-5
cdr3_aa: CASSLGPESGEETQYF